Listed here are 21 T cell receptor beta chains from one sample, sequenced in a study of T-cell memory formation after mild COVID-19. Via MiXCR, TCRdb re-called the 5' RACE reads, giving one row per CDR3 protein. The sample has roughly 350,000 distinct CDR3 sequences, roughly an eighth seen once. Specimen: PBMCs or a T cell subset sorted from them (not recorded which). These receptors came from a man aged 18-30 years who had mild COVID-19 (a few samples of this study predate the infection). Cell type and time point are not known.

The J gene is TRBJ1-6, the V gene TRBV5-1, with D hard to call. V was pared by 0 bases and J by 7 bases, with 11 bases between. The germline CDR1 and CDR2 sequences are SGHRS and YFSETQ. CDR3 length equals 15 residues. In DNA, the CDR3 is TGCGCCAGCAGCTTGGCCGACTATCTCAATTCACCCCTCCACTTT. It encodes CASSLADYLNSPLHF.

The rearrangement uses TRBV7-2 and TRBJ2-5; weak D call: TRBD2 (7 bases). Per the germline V gene, CDR1 is SGHTA and CDR2 is FQGNSA. The CDR3 is 16 amino acids. Trimming pared 4 bases from V and 5 bases from J, leaving 20 bases between. The CDR3 protein is CASSSRGLGGGETQYF. CDR3 nucleotide sequence: TGTGCCAGCAGCTCGCGGGGGCTAGGAGGAGGTGAGACCCAGTACTTC.

This chain joins TRBV7-9 and TRBJ2-5, with unresolved D. This CDR3 is built from 13 residues. CDR1 is SEHNR and CDR2 is FQNEAQ in the germline V gene (reference sequence). Trimming left V 3 bases short and J 5 bases short, with 10 bases between. CDR3: CASSLLTAETQYF. The CDR3 coding sequence is TGTGCCAGCAGCTTGTTGACGGCCGAGACCCAGTACTTC.

The V and J genes are TRBV3-1 and TRBJ2-3, with D maybe TRBD2 (6 bases). Trimming stripped 0 bases from V and 6 bases from J, with 13 bases between. Germline CDR1 is LGHDT and CDR2 is YNNKEL (reference sequence). The CDR3 extends over 15 amino acids. This CDR3 is CASSQDLGGFDTQYF. DNA for the CDR3: TGTGCCAGCAGCCAAGATCTCGGAGGGTTCGATACGCAGTATTTT.

This clonotype has a count of ten or more. CDR3 sequence reads: CASSLESSYEQYV. The CDR3 DNA is TGCGCCAGCAGCTTGGAGAGCTCCTACGAGCAGTACGTC. The chain combines TRBV5-1 with TRBJ2-7; D remains ambiguous. Germline V gene sequence: CDR1 SGHRS, CDR2 YFSETQ. Trimming removed 0 bases from V and 0 bases from J, with 4 bases in between. CDR3 length equals 13 residues.

V is TRBV6-5 and J is TRBJ1-5; TRBD1 matches 8 bases. Germline V lookup: CDR1 MNHEY, CDR2 SVGAGI. Trimming at V came to 6 bases and at J to 8 bases, leaving 15 bases not matched to a gene. The CDR3 runs to 16 residues. The CDR3 DNA sequence: TGTGCCAGCAGCCCTACTGGATACTACAGGGGGGAGCCCCAGCATTTT. This encodes CASSPTGYYRGEPQHF.

This clonotype was recorded a few times. V and J are TRBV28 and TRBJ2-5, with 8 bases matching TRBD1. Trimming took 5 bases from V and 0 from J; bases not matched to a gene: 8. The V gene's germline CDR1 is MDHEN and CDR2 SYDVKM. This CDR3 is 16 amino acids long. In nucleotides, the CDR3 is TGTGCCAGCAGTCCCCGGACAGGGACGGACCAAGAGACCCAGTACTTC. Its translation: CASSPRTGTDQETQYF.

The chain links TRBV6-6 to TRBJ2-3; D not certain. Trimming pared 4 bases from V and 4 bases from J, leaving 12 bases between. This CDR3 has 14 residues. Looked up from germline, CDR1 is MNHNY and CDR2 is SVGAGI (reference sequence). The CDR3: CASSSSVPPDTQYF. The CDR3 DNA reads as TGTGCCAGCAGTTCCTCTGTCCCGCCAGATACGCAGTATTTT.

This clonotype was seen only a few times. The chain is built from TRBV5-1 and TRBJ1-3; TRBD1 matches 7 bases. With V trimmed by 1 base and J by 1 base, 2 bases remained unmatched. Germline-derived CDR1 and CDR2 are SGHRS and YFSETQ. The CDR3 is 15 residues long. The chain's CDR3 is CASSLRGHSGNTIYF. The CDR3 nucleotides read TGCGCCAGCAGCTTGAGGGGGCATTCTGGAAACACCATATATTTT.

The chain joins TRBV29-1 to TRBJ1-1; D unresolved. Germline values: CDR1 SQVTM, CDR2 ANQGSEA. The CDR3 has 14 residues. Trimming removed 7 bases from V and 4 bases from J, with 19 bases in between. In DNA form, the CDR3 reads TGCAGCGCTAATTCCGGACTGGGAGGCACTGAAGCTTTCTTT. It encodes CSANSGLGGTEAFF.

The chain joins TRBV7-9 to TRBJ1-2; possible D gene TRBD1, 6 bases. This CDR3 spans 14 amino acids. Trimming removed 6 bases from V and 8 bases from J, with 19 bases in between. Germline lookup yields CDR1 SEHNR and CDR2 FQNEAQ (reference sequence). The CDR3 spells CASSTQAGGGGYTF. The CDR3 nucleotides read TGTGCCAGCAGTACACAGGCTGGGGGGGGCGGCTACACCTTC.

This clonotype was found many times. This chain joins TRBV5-1 and TRBJ2-5; perhaps TRBD2 as D (5 bases). V lost 7 bases and J 4 bases, leaving 20 bases between the germline ends. Germline CDR1 SGHRS, CDR2 YFSETQ. There are 15 residues in the CDR3. The CDR3 coding sequence is TGCGCCAGCTGTATAAGTCGGGGTAGTCGAGAGACCCAGTACTTC. It codes for CASCISRGSRETQYF.

V and J are TRBV28 and TRBJ1-2; D perhaps matches TRBD1 (5 bases). The CDR3 spans 12 residues. Trimming cost V 7 bases and J 5 bases, with 11 bases left between them. The germline V gene encodes CDR1 MDHEN and CDR2 SYDVKM. The CDR3 nucleotides are TGTGCCAGCACCCCCTCAGGGTATGGCTACACCTTC. Translation: CASTPSGYGYTF.

A few counts support this clonotype. The chain couples TRBV7-9 to TRBJ2-7; D perhaps matches TRBD2 (6 bases). V dropped 1 base and J dropped 6 bases, with 16 bases sitting between them. The germline V gene has CDR1 SEHNR and CDR2 FQNEAQ (reference sequence). This CDR3 region has 15 residues. The CDR3 sequence is CASSLGGGEAFEQYV. CDR3 DNA: TGTGCCAGCAGCTTAGGTGGAGGGGAGGCGTTCGAGCAGTACGTC.

This clonotype was observed a handful of times. The chain joins TRBV24-1 to TRBJ2-7; possible D gene TRBD1, 6 bases. Trimming left V 5 bases short and J 3 bases short, with 16 bases between. Germline V gene lookup returns CDR1 KGHDR and CDR2 SFDVKD. This CDR3 comprises 15 residues. DNA for the CDR3: TGTGCCACCAGTGGGAAGATGGACAGTTACTACGAGCAGTACTTC. Residues: CATSGKMDSYYEQYF.

The chain has TRBV9 and TRBJ2-3; 10 nucleotides match TRBD2. The germline V gene has CDR1 SGDLS and CDR2 YYNGEE. The CDR3 spans 16 residues. Trimming cost V 0 bases and J 5 bases; bases outside gene matches: 6. The CDR3 loop reads CASSVAQRGGLDTQYF. Written as DNA, the CDR3 is TGTGCCAGCAGCGTAGCCCAGCGGGGGGGCCTAGATACGCAGTATTTT.

The chain is built from TRBV7-9 and TRBJ1-4, with 7 bases matching TRBD1. Germline V gene data show CDR1 as SEHNR and CDR2 as FQNEAQ (reference sequence). The CDR3 contains 16 residues. Germline trimming cut 3 bases from V and 0 bases from J; bases unmatched to any gene: 4. The CDR3 nucleotides read TGTGCCAGCAGCTTGAGACAGGGCTCAACTAATGAAAAACTGTTTTTT. Protein product: CASSLRQGSTNEKLFF.

This clonotype was counted a few times. The V call is TRBV12-3 or TRBV12-4, the J call TRBJ2-1; 8 positions match TRBD2. With V trimmed by 6 bases and J by 7 bases, 11 bases remained unmatched. The CDR3 consists of 15 residues. CDR3: CASSPGGHQINEQFF. CDR3 nucleotide sequence: TGTGCCAGCAGCCCGGGGGGGCATCAAATAAATGAGCAGTTCTTC.

The chain links TRBV19 to TRBJ1-1; the D gene is possibly TRBD1 (5 bases). The CDR3 contains 15 residues. The V gene lost 7 bases and the J gene lost 0 bases, with 15 bases spanning the gap. In germline, CDR1 is LNHDA, CDR2 SQIVND (reference sequence). CDR3 bases: TGTGCCAGTAACCCCGAAGGACACCTGAACACTGAAGCTTTCTTT. Its translation is CASNPEGHLNTEAFF.

This rearrangement joins TRBV7-9 to TRBJ1-1, with TRBD1 identical over 7 bases. After removal of 5 bases from V and 0 bases from J, the junction contained 6 bases not matched to a gene. Germline CDR1 is SEHNR and CDR2 is FQNEAQ (reference sequence). The CDR3 contains 15 residues. The CDR3 region is CASSTGTALNTEAFF. Written as DNA, the CDR3 is TGTGCCAGCAGCACAGGGACAGCATTGAACACTGAAGCTTTCTTT.

There are many counts of this clonotype. The V and J genes are TRBV12-3 or TRBV12-4 and TRBJ2-3; D may be TRBD1 or TRBD2 (7 bases each). The CDR3 contains 14 residues. V was shortened by 3 bases and J by 5 bases, with 12 bases between the two germline ends. DNA for the CDR3: TGTGCCAGCAGTTTCCCCAGGGGGGGAGATACGCAGTATTTT. Residues: CASSFPRGGDTQYF.